Following are 29 T cell receptor beta chains from one sample sequenced in a study of T cell responses to AZD1222 COVID-19 vaccine. Assay: immunoSEQ multiplex PCR; the TCRdb copy retains only in-frame clones and omits some. Of about 48,000 clones listed, 65% to 90% were seen once; the top ten hold approximately 6.5%. The material sequenced was peripheral blood, taken 28 days after the second AZD1222 dose. All receptors come from an adult who received the AZD1222 COVID-19 vaccine.

The rearrangement joins TRBV28 to TRBJ2-5; D perhaps matches TRBD2 (6 bases). Deletions cut 6 bases from V and 6 bases from J, with 14 bases between. Germline values: CDR1 MDHEN, CDR2 SYDVKM. The length of the CDR3 is 13 residues. The CDR3 coding sequence is TGTGCCAGCAGCCTCCTAGCGTCGCAGACCCAGTACTTC. Protein product: CASSLLASQTQYF.

This chain joins TRBV19 and TRBJ1-2; D is unresolved. V was pared by 11 bases and J by 4 bases, with 20 bases between. There are 14 residues in the CDR3. Germline loops: CDR1 LNHDA, CDR2 SQIVND (reference sequence). The CDR3: CAREGGHPTYGYTF. As DNA, the CDR3 is TGTGCCCGGGAAGGAGGGCACCCCACCTATGGCTACACCTTC.

This clone was observed a few times. V and J are TRBV6-5 and TRBJ2-5; weak D call: TRBD2 (5 bases). The CDR3 has 14 residues. V dropped 7 bases and J dropped 2 bases, with 14 bases sitting between them. Germline assignment: CDR1 MNHEY and CDR2 SVGAGI. CDR3 DNA sequence: TGTGCCAGCACCGCGGGTGCCGCTCAAGAGACCCAGTACTTC. Translated: CASTAGAAQETQYF.

Only one count was recorded for this clone. The V call is TRBV10-3, the J call TRBJ1-3; D not certain. V shed 6 bases and J shed 0 bases, with 6 bases lying between them. Germline V gives CDR1 ENHRY, CDR2 SYGVKD. The CDR3 sequence is 13 residues long. CDR3 sequence (DNA): TGTGCCATCAGAGAGAGCTCTGGAAACACCATATATTTT. This encodes CAIRESSGNTIYF.

V and J are TRBV6-5 and TRBJ2-3, with D tentatively TRBD1 (7 bases). Trimming took 8 bases from V and 5 from J, leaving 20 bases between them. Germline V gene data show CDR1 as MNHEY and CDR2 as SVGAGI. This CDR3 has 15 amino acids. The CDR3 reads CASGGGGGLEDTQYF. The CDR3 bases are TGTGCCAGCGGGGGAGGAGGGGGCTTGGAAGATACGCAGTATTTT.

The chain carries TRBV7-3 and TRBJ2-1; D remains unclear. This CDR3 has 13 amino acids. CDR1 is SGHTA, CDR2 FQGTGA, per germline. V lost 5 bases to trimming and J lost 6 bases, with 11 bases between them. Written as DNA, the CDR3 is TGTGCCAGCAGCCCCCCTGGGCTCAATGAGCAGTTCTTC. As protein: CASSPPGLNEQFF.

The chain uses TRBV18 and TRBJ2-1; TRBD2 agrees at 8 bases. V lost 4 bases and J lost 3; bases outside the gene matches: 17. The germline V gene has CDR1 KGHSH and CDR2 LQKENI. The CDR3 has 19 residues. The chain's CDR3 is CASSRVAGPRSGNYNEQFF. CDR3 nucleotide sequence: TGTGCCAGCTCACGAGTAGCGGGGCCCCGGAGCGGGAACTACAATGAGCAGTTCTTC.

This clone has only a few counts. This chain links TRBV21-1 with TRBJ1-1. TRBV21-1 constitutes a pseudogene. The CDR3 totals 14 residues. CDR3 sequence: CASSKVCANTEAFF. The DNA for the CDR3 is TGTGCCAGCAGCAAAGTATGCGCGAACACTGAAGCTTTCTTT.

J is TRBJ2-1 and V is TRBV5-4; D is possibly TRBD1 (6 bases). The CDR3 is 13 amino acids. V shed 2 bases and J shed 9 bases, with 12 bases lying between them. Germline values: CDR1 SGHNT, CDR2 YYREEE (reference sequence). In DNA, the CDR3 is TGTGCCAGCAGCTTTGTAGGGGGACGTGAGCAGTTCTTC. Amino acids: CASSFVGGREQFF.

The chain carries TRBV7-9 and TRBJ2-7; possible D gene TRBD1, 6 bases. The CDR3 covers 15 residues. Germline values: CDR1 SEHNR, CDR2 FQNEAQ (reference sequence). With 5 bases removed from V and 2 bases from J, the gap between germline ends came to 16 bases. CDR3 protein: CASSITGTPPYEQYF. As DNA, the CDR3 is TGTGCCAGCAGCATCACAGGGACCCCCCCCTACGAGCAGTACTTC.

The rearrangement uses TRBV4-1 and TRBJ2-7; D is ambiguous. CDR3 length: 16 amino acids. With 0 bases removed from V and 3 bases from J, the gap between germline ends came to 15 bases. Germline V gene data show CDR1 as MGHRA and CDR2 as YSYEKL. This CDR3 reads CASSQDQVDLNYEQYF. The CDR3 bases are TGCGCCAGCAGCCAAGATCAGGTTGACTTGAACTACGAGCAGTACTTC.

V gene TRBV7-9 combines with J gene TRBJ1-6; D is unclear. The germline V and J ends were trimmed by 3 bases and 0 bases, with 6 bases remaining between them. The CDR3 is made up of 15 amino acids. Germline lookup yields CDR1 SEHNR and CDR2 FQNEAQ (reference sequence). CDR3 residues: CASSLGSSYNSPLHF. The CDR3 nucleotides read TGTGCCAGCAGCTTGGGGAGCTCCTATAATTCACCCCTCCACTTT.

This clone was seen more than once but under ten times. V gene TRBV5-4 combines with J gene TRBJ1-1; D remains unclear. Between the trimmed V and J ends, which lost 0 bases and 0 bases, there was a span of 9 bases. The CDR3 contains 15 residues. CDR1 SGHNT and CDR2 YYREEE come from the germline V gene (reference sequence). The CDR3: CASSLDVGLNTEAFF. The CDR3 region has the DNA TGTGCCAGCAGCTTGGATGTAGGGCTGAACACTGAAGCTTTCTTT.

The chain is built from TRBV27 and TRBJ2-7; tentative D call: TRBD2 (5 bases). CDR1 and CDR2 from the germline V gene are MNHEY and SMNVEV (reference sequence). Between the trimmed V and J ends, which lost 5 bases and 4 bases, there was a span of 12 bases. This CDR3 contains 13 residues. CDR3 in amino acids: CASSPTRIYEQYF. CDR3 bases: TGTGCCAGCAGTCCTACTAGGATTTACGAGCAGTACTTC.

This chain links TRBV3-1 (or the pseudogene TRBV3-2) with TRBJ2-5, with D unresolved. Germline V CDR1 and CDR2: LGHDT, YNNKEL (reference sequence). The CDR3 runs 15 residues. The V and J ends lost 4 bases and 1 base respectively, with 13 bases between them. The CDR3 protein is CASSRAHPFQETQYF. Written as DNA, the CDR3 is TGTGCCAGCAGCCGAGCACACCCTTTCCAAGAGACCCAGTACTTC.

This clone was seen a few times. The rearrangement uses TRBV7-9 and TRBJ2-1, with D hard to call. Germline assignment: CDR1 SEHNR and CDR2 FQNEAQ (reference sequence). V gave up 5 bases and J gave up 10 bases, with 15 bases separating them. The CDR3 consists of 13 residues. The CDR3: CASSPRTTEEQFF. The DNA of the CDR3 is TGTGCCAGCAGCCCCCGGACCACCGAGGAGCAGTTCTTC. The full variable domain, in which reference TRBV7-9 and TRBJ2-1 provide the parts outside the CDR3, is DTGVSQNPRHKITKRGQNVTFRCDPISEHNRLYWYRQTLGQGPEFLTYFQNEAQLEKSRLLSDRFSAERPKGSFSTLEIQRTEQGDSAMYLCASSPRTTEEQFFGPGTRLTVL.

This chain connects TRBV18 to TRBJ1-2; the match to TRBD1 covers 9 bases. There are 15 residues in the CDR3. Trimming took 3 bases from V and 7 from J; bases not matched to a gene: 9. Germline lookup yields CDR1 KGHSH and CDR2 LQKENI. CDR3 nucleotides: TGTGCCAGCTCACCGCTTGGGACAGGGCACAGTGGCTACACCTTC. Translated, it gives CASSPLGTGHSGYTF. Looking up the rest from reference TRBV18 and TRBJ1-2 gives the full variable domain: NAGVMQNPRHLVRRRGQEARLRCSPMKGHSHVYWYRQLPEEGLKFMVYLQKENIIDESGMPKERFSAEFPKEGPSILRIQQVVRGDSAAYFCASSPLGTGHSGYTFGSGTRLTVV.

The chain links TRBV29-1 to TRBJ2-7, with TRBD1 matching over 9 bases. Trimming took 5 bases from V and 4 from J; bases not matched to a gene: 9. Germline CDR1 and CDR2: SQVTM and ANQGSEA. This CDR3 has 14 residues. The CDR3 reads CSVFLGTGKYEQYF. Written as DNA, the CDR3 is TGCAGCGTTTTCCTCGGGACAGGGAAATACGAGCAGTACTTC.

The chain recombines TRBV27 with TRBJ2-7; possibly TRBD1 for D (5 bases). The CDR3 consists of 13 residues. The germline gives CDR1 MNHEY, CDR2 SMNVEV (reference sequence). V was clipped by 6 bases and J by 6 bases, with 15 bases between them. The CDR3, as DNA: TGTGCCAGCAGGGACCTGAGAGACAGCGAGCAGTACTTC. This codes for CASRDLRDSEQYF.

The chain joins TRBV5-1 to TRBJ1-1, with D perhaps matching TRBD1 (5 bases). Trimming took off 0 bases at V and 4 bases at J, with 13 bases between the two ends. The V gene's germline CDR1 is SGHRS and CDR2 YFSETQ. The length of the CDR3 is 15 residues. The CDR3 coding sequence is TGCGCCAGCAGCTTGGCCGAAGGGGTGGGCACTGAAGCTTTCTTT. Encoded protein: CASSLAEGVGTEAFF.

This clone turned up a few times. The chain couples TRBV14 to TRBJ2-7; D may match TRBD1 or TRBD2 (5 bases each). Trimming removed 4 bases at V and 6 bases at J, with 13 bases between. From germline, CDR1 is SGHDN and CDR2 FVKESK. The CDR3 loop spans 13 amino acids. The CDR3 sequence is CASSPFSGLEQYF. The DNA of the CDR3 is TGTGCCAGCAGCCCATTCTCGGGGCTCGAGCAGTACTTC.

For the CDR3, the DNA is TGTGCCAGCAGCTTTGACAGGCTAAAGGCCGGGGAGCTGTTTTTT. Encoded protein: CASSFDRLKAGELFF. The J gene is TRBJ2-2, the V gene TRBV7-9, with D tentatively TRBD1 (6 bases). Germline-derived CDR1 and CDR2 are SEHNR and FQNEAQ (reference sequence). The CDR3 is 15 residues long. V was cut by 3 bases and J by 6 bases, with 14 bases left in between.

The chain recombines TRBV11-2 with TRBJ2-7; D not resolved. The CDR3 length is 14 residues. Trimming shortened V by 2 bases and J by 0 bases, and 8 bases separated the two germline ends. CDR1 is SGHAT, CDR2 FQNNGV, per germline. DNA for the CDR3: TGTGCCAGCAGCTTATACGTGAGCTCCTACGAGCAGTACTTC. It yields the protein CASSLYVSSYEQYF.

This clone was detected only once. This chain joins TRBV3-1 (or the pseudogene TRBV3-2) and TRBJ2-6; D gene unclear. V was shortened by 0 bases and J by 4 bases, with 13 bases between the two germline ends. The CDR3 length is 17 residues. Germline V gives CDR1 LGHDT, CDR2 YNNKEL (reference sequence). The CDR3 loop is CASSQEHGVHGANVLTF. CDR3 DNA sequence: TGTGCCAGCAGCCAAGAGCATGGGGTCCACGGGGCCAACGTCCTGACTTTC.

V gene TRBV30 combines with J gene TRBJ2-7, with no clear D. The germline gives CDR1 GTSNPN, CDR2 SVGIG (reference sequence). The CDR3 has 11 amino acids. V lost 5 bases and J lost 2, with 7 bases in between. The CDR3 sequence: CAWAATYEQYF. The CDR3 nucleotides are TGTGCCTGGGCGGCTACCTACGAGCAGTACTTC.

The CDR3 region has the DNA TGTGCCAGCAGCCAAGCCCTCTCAGATACGCAGTATTTT. Translated, it gives CASSQALSDTQYF. The V call is TRBV3-1 (or the pseudogene TRBV3-2), the J call TRBJ2-3; D gene ambiguous. Deletions cut 1 base from V and 4 bases from J, with 6 bases between. The length of the CDR3 is 13 residues. Germline V gene data show CDR1 as LGHDT and CDR2 as YNNKEL (reference sequence).

The chain couples TRBV3-1 (or the pseudogene TRBV3-2) to TRBJ1-2; weak D call: TRBD1 (6 bases). Per the germline V gene, CDR1 is LGHDT and CDR2 is YNNKEL (reference sequence). Trimming took 4 bases from V and 2 from J, leaving 11 bases between them. There are 14 residues in the CDR3. Written as DNA, the CDR3 is TGTGCCAGCAGCCGCGGGGGGCAGAACTATGGCTACACCTTC. Its protein product is CASSRGGQNYGYTF.

The chain combines TRBV19 with TRBJ2-3; the D is unclear. The germline CDR1 and CDR2 sequences are LNHDA and SQIVND (reference sequence). The CDR3 has 14 residues. Between the trimmed V and J ends, which lost 5 bases and 0 bases, there was a span of 9 bases. The CDR3: CASSPSSSTDTQYF. CDR3 DNA: TGTGCCAGTAGTCCCTCGTCTAGCACAGATACGCAGTATTTT.

The V and J genes are TRBV10-1 and TRBJ1-1, with D possibly TRBD1 on 5 matching bases. Germline V gene sequence: CDR1 WNHNN, CDR2 SYGVQD (reference sequence). Trimming took off 5 bases at V and 4 bases at J, with 14 bases between the two ends. This CDR3 contains 14 residues. The CDR3 DNA follows: TGCGCCAGCAGTATGAACAGGATTTCCACTGAAGCTTTCTTT. This sequence encodes CASSMNRISTEAFF.